This entry lists 11 T cell receptor beta chains sequenced from one sample in a study of T-cell reconstitution after alpha-beta-depleted transplantation in children. Preparation of the TCRbeta library was carried out with unique molecular identifiers. TCRdb ran MiXCR on the PCR reads and lists one entry per CDR3 protein. The table records some 490,000 distinct CDR3 sequences, around 12% of them present only once. The sample consisted of PBMCs from the stem cell graft donor, taken from the stem cell graft. The receptors come from a human donor who donated a stem cell graft to a child with combined immunodeficiency.

The sample holds a few counts of this clonotype. V is TRBV20-1 and J is TRBJ2-7; D possibly corresponds to TRBD2 (5 bases). Between the trimmed V and J ends, which lost 3 bases and 2 bases, there was a span of 11 bases. CDR1 is DFQATT, CDR2 SNEGSKA, per germline (reference sequence). CDR3 length: 13 residues. This chain's CDR3 is CSASSGMPYEQYF. The DNA for the CDR3 is TGCAGTGCTAGTTCCGGGATGCCCTACGAGCAGTACTTC.

This clonotype has ten or more counts. The chain joins TRBV10-3 to TRBJ2-7; 7 bases fit TRBD2. The CDR3 is 12 amino acids. Germline V gene data show CDR1 as ENHRY and CDR2 as SYGVKD. With 4 bases clipped from V and 6 bases from J, the junction kept 3 bases outside the gene matches. The CDR3 coding sequence is TGTGCCATCAGTGTGGGAGGGATCGAGCAGTACTTC. It yields the protein CAISVGGIEQYF.

J is TRBJ2-7 and V is TRBV18; TRBD1 aligns across 7 bases. With V trimmed by 0 bases and J by 4 bases, 6 bases remained unmatched. This CDR3 spans 15 amino acids. Germline assignment: CDR1 KGHSH and CDR2 LQKENI. CDR3 DNA sequence: TGTGCCAGCTCACCACCGGACAGGATCACTTACGAGCAGTACTTC. Its protein product is CASSPPDRITYEQYF. The variable domain in full, completed from reference TRBV18 and TRBJ2-7, reads NAGVMQNPRHLVRRRGQEARLRCSPMKGHSHVYWYRQLPEEGLKFMVYLQKENIIDESGMPKERFSAEFPKEGPSILRIQQVVRGDSAAYFCASSPPDRITYEQYFGPGTRLTVT.

This chain connects TRBV6-2 or TRBV6-3 to TRBJ2-4; possibly TRBD1 or TRBD2 for D (5 bases each). Trimming pared 5 bases from V and 2 bases from J, leaving 13 bases between. Germline CDR1 and CDR2: MNHEY and SVGEGT. The CDR3 sequence is 15 residues long. CDR3: CASSGHSATKNIQYF. The CDR3 DNA reads as TGTGCCAGCAGTGGACATAGCGCAACCAAAAACATTCAGTACTTC.

This chain joins TRBV9 and TRBJ1-1, with no clear D. The CDR3 is made up of 13 amino acids. Between the trimmed V and J ends, which lost 4 bases and 6 bases, there was a span of 13 bases. The germline CDR1 and CDR2 sequences are SGDLS and YYNGEE. The CDR3 is CASSSPDTSEAFF. In DNA, the CDR3 is TGTGCCAGCAGCTCACCTGACACCTCTGAAGCTTTCTTT.

This chain links TRBV10-3 with TRBJ2-2; D may match TRBD1 or TRBD2 (5 bases each). The CDR3 spans 15 residues. Germline loops: CDR1 ENHRY, CDR2 SYGVKD. The germline V and J ends were trimmed by 10 bases and 0 bases, with 15 bases remaining between them. CDR3 in DNA: TGTGCCAACGGGGCTTACTCCTCGAACACCGGGGAGCTGTTTTTT. This encodes CANGAYSSNTGELFF.

There are many counts of this clonotype. V is TRBV20-1 and J is TRBJ2-7; no definite D call. CDR3 size: 15 residues. Trimming took off 0 bases at V and 0 bases at J, with 12 bases between the two ends. Looked up from germline, CDR1 is DFQATT and CDR2 is SNEGSKA (reference sequence). DNA for the CDR3: TGCAGTGCTAGAGAGTCGTTGGGGATCTCCTACGAGCAGTACTTC. It translates to CSARESLGISYEQYF.

This clonotype was found a few times. The gene calls are TRBV5-1 and TRBJ2-1; 10 bases map to TRBD1. With V trimmed by 4 bases and J by 6 bases, 19 bases remained unmatched. CDR1 and CDR2 from the germline V gene are SGHRS and YFSETQ. The CDR3 contains 19 residues. As DNA, the CDR3 is TGCGCCAGCAGCCCCTTGGGACCGACAGGGGGACAGGGGTCCAATGAGCAGTTCTTC. Its protein product is CASSPLGPTGGQGSNEQFF.

There are a few counts of this clonotype. V is TRBV12-3 or TRBV12-4 and J is TRBJ2-5, with 7 bases that match TRBD2. V shed 5 bases, J shed 5 bases, and the junction held 14 bases outside the gene matches. This CDR3 has 16 residues. Here the CDR3 reads CASSRPGLEGWETQYF. DNA for the CDR3: TGTGCCAGCAGTCGCCCCGGACTAGAGGGGTGGGAGACCCAGTACTTC.

Ten or more counts support this clonotype. This rearrangement joins TRBV7-6 to TRBJ2-7; possibly TRBD1 or TRBD2 for D (5 bases each). The CDR3 is 13 amino acids. CDR1 SGHVS and CDR2 FNYEAQ come from the germline V gene. Trimming shortened V by 6 bases and J by 2 bases, and 11 bases separated the two germline ends. Here the CDR3 reads CASSPGPTYEQYF. The CDR3 nucleotides are TGTGCCAGCAGTCCGGGGCCTACCTACGAGCAGTACTTC.

This chain joins TRBV11-3 and TRBJ2-3; D is unclear. Trimming shortened V by 6 bases and J by 1 base, and 8 bases separated the two germline ends. The length of the CDR3 is 13 residues. Germline lookup yields CDR1 SGHNT and CDR2 YENEEA. The CDR3 nucleotides read TGTGCCAGCAGACCTACGGGCACAGATACGCAGTATTTT. Amino acid sequence: CASRPTGTDTQYF.